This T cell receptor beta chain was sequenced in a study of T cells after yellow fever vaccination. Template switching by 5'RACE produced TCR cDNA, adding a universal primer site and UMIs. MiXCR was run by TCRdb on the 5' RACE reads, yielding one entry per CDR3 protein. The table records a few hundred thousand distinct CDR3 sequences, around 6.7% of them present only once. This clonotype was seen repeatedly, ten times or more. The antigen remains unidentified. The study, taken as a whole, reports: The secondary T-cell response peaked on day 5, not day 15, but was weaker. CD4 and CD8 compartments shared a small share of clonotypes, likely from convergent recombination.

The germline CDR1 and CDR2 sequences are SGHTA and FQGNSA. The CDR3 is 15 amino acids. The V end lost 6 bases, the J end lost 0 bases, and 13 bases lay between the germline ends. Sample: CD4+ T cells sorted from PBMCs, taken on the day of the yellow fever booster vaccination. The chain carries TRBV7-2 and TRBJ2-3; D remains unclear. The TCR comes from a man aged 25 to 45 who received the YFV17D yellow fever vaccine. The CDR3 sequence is CASSMIGLSTDTQYF. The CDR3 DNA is TGTGCCAGCAGTATGATAGGGTTGAGCACAGATACGCAGTATTTT.